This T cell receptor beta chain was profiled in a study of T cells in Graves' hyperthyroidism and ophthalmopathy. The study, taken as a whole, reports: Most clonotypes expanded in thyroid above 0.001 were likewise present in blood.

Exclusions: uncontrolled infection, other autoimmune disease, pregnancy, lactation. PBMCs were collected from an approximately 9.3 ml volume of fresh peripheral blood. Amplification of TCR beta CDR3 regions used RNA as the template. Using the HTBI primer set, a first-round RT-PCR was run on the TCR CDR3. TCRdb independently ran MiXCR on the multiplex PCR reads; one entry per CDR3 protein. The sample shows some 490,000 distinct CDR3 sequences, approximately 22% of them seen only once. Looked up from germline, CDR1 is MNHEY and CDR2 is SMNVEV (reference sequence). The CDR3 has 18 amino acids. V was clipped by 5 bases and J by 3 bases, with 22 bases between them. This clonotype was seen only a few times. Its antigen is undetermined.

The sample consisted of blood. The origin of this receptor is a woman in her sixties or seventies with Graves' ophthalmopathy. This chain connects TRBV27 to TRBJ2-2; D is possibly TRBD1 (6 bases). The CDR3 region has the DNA TGTGCCAGCAGTAGGAGGTCCCGAGGGGGTATTTACACCGGGGAGCTGTTTTTT. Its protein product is CASSRRSRGGIYTGELFF.